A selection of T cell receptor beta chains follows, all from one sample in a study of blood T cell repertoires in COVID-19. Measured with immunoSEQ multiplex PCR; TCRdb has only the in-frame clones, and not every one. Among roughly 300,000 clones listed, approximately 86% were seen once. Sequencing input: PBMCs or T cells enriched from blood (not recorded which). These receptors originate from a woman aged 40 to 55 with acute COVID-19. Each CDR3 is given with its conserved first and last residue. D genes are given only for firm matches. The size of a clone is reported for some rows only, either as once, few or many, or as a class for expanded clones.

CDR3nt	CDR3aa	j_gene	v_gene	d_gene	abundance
TGCGCCAGCAGCCTCTTATCATCGGGAGGCCCCTACGAGCAGTACTTC	CASSLLSSGGPYEQYF	TRBJ2-7	TRBV4-3	TRBD2	NA
TGTGCCAGCAGTTTAAGAGTTGTTTACGAGCAGTACTTC	CASSLRVVYEQYF	TRBJ2-7	TRBV28	NA	NA
TGTGCCAGCAGCTCCCGACAGGGGGTTAATCAGCCCCAGCATTTT	CASSSRQGVNQPQHF	TRBJ1-5	TRBV7-2	TRBD1	NA
TGTGCCAGCTCACCTCCCCCAGGTTACGAGCAGTACTTC	CASSPPPGYEQYF	TRBJ2-7	TRBV18	NA	NA
TGTGCCAGTAGTATTCAAATTAACTATGGCTACACCTTC	CASSIQINYGYTF	TRBJ1-2	TRBV19	NA	NA
TGTGCCAGCAGTCGAATATGGCAAACCGGGGAGCTGTTTTTT	CASSRIWQTGELFF	TRBJ2-2	TRBV6-4	NA	NA
TGTGCCACCACCCGGGAACTCCTCTCTGGAAACACCATATATTTT	CATTRELLSGNTIYF	TRBJ1-3	TRBV19	NA	NA
TGTGCCAGCAGTTTCATACCCCTCCTAACAGGCTCTGGGGCCAACGTCCTGACTTTC	CASSFIPLLTGSGANVLTF	TRBJ2-6	TRBV27	NA	NA
TGTGCCAGCAGTTCCGTTAGCGGCAGAGGCACAGATACGCAGTATTTT	CASSSVSGRGTDTQYF	TRBJ2-3	TRBV28	NA	NA
TGTGCCAGCAGTCGTAAACAGGGTAGGGGCAATCAGCCCCAGCATTTT	CASSRKQGRGNQPQHF	TRBJ1-5	TRBV28	NA	once
TGTGCCAGCAGCTCACCGGGACTAGCGGGAGGGCTAGGGGCCAACGTCCTGACTTTC	CASSSPGLAGGLGANVLTF	TRBJ2-6	TRBV5-4	TRBD2	NA
TGCGCCAGCAGCTTGGCTATTAACACCGGGGAGCTGTTTTTT	CASSLAINTGELFF	TRBJ2-2	TRBV5-1	NA	NA
TGTGCCATCAGTAGGACAGGGGTCGATACGCAGTATTTT	CAISRTGVDTQYF	TRBJ2-3	TRBV10-3	TRBD1	NA
TGTGCCAGCAGCCACCCGGGACTAGCGGGAGTCGTCACCTACAATGAGCAGTTCTTC	CASSHPGLAGVVTYNEQFF	TRBJ2-1	TRBV4-2	TRBD2	NA
TGTGCCAGCAGCTTGGGTGGTACCCGGGGTACGCAGTATTTT	CASSLGGTRGTQYF	TRBJ2-3	TRBV5-4	NA	NA
TGTGCCAGCAGTGATATGACAGGGATCTATGGCTACACCTTC	CASSDMTGIYGYTF	TRBJ1-2	TRBV27	TRBD1	NA
TGTGCCAGCAGTGCCCGACAGTCATGGGATCAGCCCCAGCATTTT	CASSARQSWDQPQHF	TRBJ1-5	TRBV2	NA	NA